This is a list of T cell receptor beta chains from one sample in a study of T cells after somatic rescue of genetic block. Method: immunoSEQ multiplex PCR; TCRdb's copy keeps in-frame clones and lacks some. Among tens of thousands of clones listed, around 96% were seen once. What was sequenced was peripheral blood mononuclear cells (PBMCs). These receptors were taken from a child less than two years old. Each CDR3 is given with its conserved first and last residue. D genes are given only for firm matches. The size of a clone is reported for some rows only, either as once, few or many, or as a class for expanded clones.

J gene | clone size | V gene | D gene | CDR3 length | CDR3 DNA | CDR3 protein
TRBJ2-1 | - | TRBV18 | - | 15 | TGTGCCAGCTCTCCGACAGGAAGCTCCTACAATGAGCAGTTCTTC | CASSPTGSSYNEQFF
TRBJ1-5 | once | TRBV4-1 | - | 15 | TGCGCCAGCAGCCAAGATTGGCGGGAGAGGGAGCCCCAGCATTTT | CASSQDWREREPQHF
TRBJ2-7 | - | TRBV9 | TRBD2 | 14 | TGTGCCAGCAGCGTAGGGACTAGCGGGAGCGAGCAGTACTTC | CASSVGTSGSEQYF
TRBJ1-1 | - | TRBV19 | - | 13 | TGTGCCAGTAGTATAGATCGGGAGACTGAAGCTTTCTTT | CASSIDRETEAFF
TRBJ2-3 | - | TRBV7-6 | - | 12 | TGTGCCAGCAGCGCCAGGGCAGATACGCAGTATTTT | CASSARADTQYF
TRBJ2-7 | - | TRBV27 | - | 13 | TGTGCCAGCAGTTTATTCCCAGGTTACGAGCAGTACTTC | CASSLFPGYEQYF
TRBJ2-7 | - | TRBV7-5 | - | 15 | TGTGTCAGAAGCTCACCTAGCGGGAGGGCCTACGAGCAGTACTTC | CVRSSPSGRAYEQYF
TRBJ2-1 | few | TRBV5-1 | TRBD2 | 12 | TGCGCCAGCGGACTAGCGGGTGGAGAGCAGTTCTTC | CASGLAGGEQFF
TRBJ2-3 | few | TRBV7-9 | TRBD2 | 16 | TGTGCCAGCAGCTTAGCCGGGACTAGCGGCACAGATACGCAGTATTTT | CASSLAGTSGTDTQYF
TRBJ2-7 | - | TRBV19 | TRBD1 | 13 | TGTGCCAGTAGTATGGACAGGGGGCGCGAGCAGTACTTC | CASSMDRGREQYF
TRBJ2-6 | - | TRBV7-6 | - | 15 | TGTGCCAGCAGCCCATACAACTCTGGGGCCAACGTCCTGACTTTC | CASSPYNSGANVLTF
TRBJ2-7 | once | TRBV7-2 | - | 14 | TGTGCCAGCAGCCCCCGTTCAAAAGCCCCAGAGCAGTACTTC | CASSPRSKAPEQYF
TRBJ2-1 | - | TRBV4-3 | TRBD2 | 17 | TGCGCCAGCAGCCAAGAGGTAGCGGGTAACTCCTACAATGAGCAGTTCTTC | CASSQEVAGNSYNEQFF
TRBJ2-3 | - | TRBV6-1 | TRBD2 | 15 | TGTGCCAGCAGTTTGACAGCGGGAGGCCCAGATACGCAGTATTTT | CASSLTAGGPDTQYF